The 16 T cell receptor beta chains in this list originate from one sample, sequenced in a study of monozygotic twins with inflammatory bowel disease. TCRdb reprocessed the 5' RACE reads and reports one entry per CDR3 protein, with no DNA. The listing records some 89,000 distinct CDR3 sequences. The source material was blood. The receptors derive from a human donor with ulcerative colitis or Crohn's disease, or a healthy co-twin of an affected twin (not recorded which).

J is TRBJ2-2 and V is TRBV11-3; TCRdb picks TRBD1, but there is no DNA to check that call. The CDR3 is 17 amino acids. Germline V gene sequence: CDR1 SGHNT, CDR2 YENEEA. The chain's CDR3 is CASSFPLSMGGTGELFF.

The V gene is TRBV7-2, the J gene TRBJ2-5; the TCRdb D gene call, TRBD2, has no DNA to confirm it. Germline CDR1 SGHTA, CDR2 FQGNSA. The CDR3 is made up of 14 amino acids. CDR3 region: CASMTSGGMGTQYF.

This chain joins TRBV27 and TRBJ2-3; lacking DNA, the TRBD2 call made by TCRdb goes unchecked. This CDR3 has 15 residues. Germline values: CDR1 MNHEY, CDR2 SMNVEV (reference sequence). CDR3: CASGQLARGKDTQYF.

V is TRBV20-1 and J is TRBJ2-3; the D gene TCRdb calls, TRBD1, cannot be checked with no DNA. Germline V gene sequence: CDR1 DFQATT, CDR2 SNEGSKA (reference sequence). This CDR3 has 16 residues. The CDR3 loop is CSAGQGAAGLTDTQYF.

The chain carries TRBV9 and TRBJ2-3; the TCRdb D gene call, TRBD2, has no DNA to confirm it. Germline V gene data show CDR1 as SGDLS and CDR2 as YYNGEE. The CDR3 contains 15 residues. CDR3 in amino acids: CASSVAGGPPDTQYF.

The chain combines TRBV5-1 with TRBJ1-4. The CDR3 is 14 residues long. Per the germline V gene, CDR1 is SGHRS and CDR2 is YFSETQ. CDR3 sequence: CASSSGAVNEKLFF.

V usage is TRBV6-5 and J usage is TRBJ1-2; TCRdb selects TRBD1, and the lack of DNA leaves this call unchecked. Germline-derived CDR1 and CDR2 are MNHEY and SVGAGI. The CDR3 is 15 residues long. The chain's CDR3 is CASSYTPGHSYGYTF.

The rearrangement links TRBV19 to TRBJ2-1; TCRdb indicates TRBD1, and absent DNA this call remains unverified. The length of the CDR3 is 15 residues. Germline V gene data show CDR1 as LNHDA and CDR2 as SQIVND (reference sequence). CDR3 amino acids: CASRAGQGQRHEQFF.

The chain recombines TRBV5-1 with TRBJ2-5; TCRdb picks TRBD2, but there is no DNA to check that call. CDR1 SGHRS and CDR2 YFSETQ come from the germline V gene. CDR3 size: 15 residues. This CDR3 reads CASSPSGGAGETQYF.

The chain carries TRBV5-1 and TRBJ1-5; there is no DNA to check the TCRdb D call of TRBD1. The CDR3 spans 14 residues. The V gene's germline CDR1 is SGHRS and CDR2 YFSETQ. CDR3 amino acids: CASSLEGLGQPQHF.

The chain uses TRBV20-1 and TRBJ2-1; with no DNA, the TCRdb D assignment of TRBD2 cannot be verified. Germline V gene data show CDR1 as DFQATT and CDR2 as SNEGSKA (reference sequence). The CDR3 runs to 15 residues. The chain's CDR3 is CSASVLAGLYNEQFF.

V and J are TRBV5-6 and TRBJ1-2. This CDR3 comprises 12 residues. From germline, CDR1 is SGHDT and CDR2 YYEEEE. The chain's CDR3 is CASSLGHNGYTF.

The V call is TRBV19, the J call TRBJ2-2. Germline V CDR1 and CDR2: LNHDA, SQIVND (reference sequence). This CDR3 is built from 14 residues. The CDR3 here is CASSLKGSTGELFF.

The chain employs TRBV5-1 and TRBJ2-7. This CDR3 is built from 12 residues. Germline values: CDR1 SGHRS, CDR2 YFSETQ. The CDR3 loop is CASSLGKGEQYF.

J is TRBJ1-1 and V is TRBV20-1; TCRdb outputs TRBD1, but without DNA this stays unchecked. The CDR3 is 16 residues long. Per the germline V gene, CDR1 is DFQATT and CDR2 is SNEGSKA (reference sequence). The CDR3 loop is CSASGGRGGWDTEAFF.

The chain uses TRBV15 and TRBJ2-1; TCRdb calls TRBD1, which cannot be checked without DNA. The germline gives CDR1 LNHNV, CDR2 YYDKDF (reference sequence). The CDR3 length is 12 residues. Here the CDR3 reads CATSRSGQEQFF.